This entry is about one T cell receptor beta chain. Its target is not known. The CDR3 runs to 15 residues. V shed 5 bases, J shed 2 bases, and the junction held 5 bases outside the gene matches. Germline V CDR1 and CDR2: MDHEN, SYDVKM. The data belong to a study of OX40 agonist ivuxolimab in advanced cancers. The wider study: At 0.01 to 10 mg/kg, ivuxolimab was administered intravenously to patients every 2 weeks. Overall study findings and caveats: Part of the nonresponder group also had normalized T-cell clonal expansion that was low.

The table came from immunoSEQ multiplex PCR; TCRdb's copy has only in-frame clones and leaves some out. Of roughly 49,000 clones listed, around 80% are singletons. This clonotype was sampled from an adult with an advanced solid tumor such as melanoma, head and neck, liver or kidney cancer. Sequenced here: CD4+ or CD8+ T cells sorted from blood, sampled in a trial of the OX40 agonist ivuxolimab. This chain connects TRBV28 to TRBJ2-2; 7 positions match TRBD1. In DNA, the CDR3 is TGTGCCAGCAGTCTGACAGGGTCAAACACCGGGGAGCTGTTTTTT. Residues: CASSLTGSNTGELFF.